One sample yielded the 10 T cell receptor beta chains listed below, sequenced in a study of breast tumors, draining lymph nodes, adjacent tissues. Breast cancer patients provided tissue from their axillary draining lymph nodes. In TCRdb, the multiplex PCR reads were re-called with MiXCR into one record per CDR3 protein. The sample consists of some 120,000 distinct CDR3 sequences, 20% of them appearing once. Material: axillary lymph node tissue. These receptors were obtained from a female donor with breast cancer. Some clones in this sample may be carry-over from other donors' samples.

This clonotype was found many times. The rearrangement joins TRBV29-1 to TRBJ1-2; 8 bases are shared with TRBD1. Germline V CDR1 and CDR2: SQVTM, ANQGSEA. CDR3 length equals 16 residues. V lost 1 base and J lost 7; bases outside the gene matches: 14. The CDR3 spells CSVEGPNRGMRSGYTF. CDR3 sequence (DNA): TGCAGCGTTGAAGGGCCCAACAGGGGGATGAGAAGTGGCTACACCTTC.

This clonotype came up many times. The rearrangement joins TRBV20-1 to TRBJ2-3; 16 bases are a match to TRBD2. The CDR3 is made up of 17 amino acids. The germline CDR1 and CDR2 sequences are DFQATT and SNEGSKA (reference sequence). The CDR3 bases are TGCAGGGGGTCTCCGGGACTAGCGGGGGGGCCTGCAGATACGCAGTATTTT. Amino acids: CRGSPGLAGGPADTQYF.

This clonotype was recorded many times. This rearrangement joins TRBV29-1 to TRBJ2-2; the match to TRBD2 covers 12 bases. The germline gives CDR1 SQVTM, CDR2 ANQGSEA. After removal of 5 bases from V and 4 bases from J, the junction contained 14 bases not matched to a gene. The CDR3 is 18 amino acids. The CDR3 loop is CSVQGASGRASVTGELFF. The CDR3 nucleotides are TGCAGCGTTCAAGGGGCTAGCGGGAGGGCCTCGGTCACCGGGGAGCTGTTTTTT.

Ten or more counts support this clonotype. Here the CDR3 DNA reads TGCAGTGCCCCCCAGTCGGAGGGGATTCGGGAGCAGTACTTC. This translates into CSAPQSEGIREQYF. The chain recombines TRBV20-1 with TRBJ2-7, with a possible D match to TRBD2 (6 bases). The CDR3 extends over 14 amino acids. Trimming took 6 bases from V and 7 from J, leaving 22 bases between them. Germline CDR1 and CDR2: DFQATT and SNEGSKA (reference sequence).

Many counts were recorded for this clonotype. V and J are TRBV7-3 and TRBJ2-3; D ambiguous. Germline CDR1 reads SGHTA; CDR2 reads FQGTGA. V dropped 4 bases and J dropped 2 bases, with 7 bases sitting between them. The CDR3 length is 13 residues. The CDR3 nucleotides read TGTGCCAGCAGCTCAGAAGTCACAGATACGCAGTATTTT. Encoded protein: CASSSEVTDTQYF.

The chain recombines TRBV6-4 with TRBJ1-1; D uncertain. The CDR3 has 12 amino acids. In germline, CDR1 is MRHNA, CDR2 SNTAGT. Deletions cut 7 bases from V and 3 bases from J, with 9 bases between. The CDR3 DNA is TGTGCCAGCACTATGGGAGACACTGAAGCTTTCTTT. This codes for CASTMGDTEAFF.

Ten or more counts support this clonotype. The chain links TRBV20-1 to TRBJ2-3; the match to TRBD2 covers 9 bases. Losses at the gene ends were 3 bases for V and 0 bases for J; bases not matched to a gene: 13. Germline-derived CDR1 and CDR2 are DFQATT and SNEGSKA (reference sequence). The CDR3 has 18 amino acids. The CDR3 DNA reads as TGCAGTGCTAGGGATAGCGGGGGACTTTTCTCTAGCACAGATACGCAGTATTTT. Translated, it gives CSARDSGGLFSSTDTQYF.

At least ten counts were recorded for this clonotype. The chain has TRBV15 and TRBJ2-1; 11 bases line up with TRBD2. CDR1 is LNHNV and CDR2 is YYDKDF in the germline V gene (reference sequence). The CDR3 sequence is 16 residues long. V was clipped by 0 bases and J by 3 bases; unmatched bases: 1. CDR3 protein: CATSRDLAGGYNEQFF. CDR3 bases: TGTGCCACCAGCAGAGACCTAGCGGGAGGCTACAATGAGCAGTTCTTC. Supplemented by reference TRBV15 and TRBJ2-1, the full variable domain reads DAMVIQNPRYQVTQFGKPVTLSCSQTLNHNVMYWYQQKSSQAPKLLFHYYDKDFNNEADTPDNFQSRRPNTSFCFLDIRSPGLGDTAMYLCATSRDLAGGYNEQFFGPGTRLTVL.

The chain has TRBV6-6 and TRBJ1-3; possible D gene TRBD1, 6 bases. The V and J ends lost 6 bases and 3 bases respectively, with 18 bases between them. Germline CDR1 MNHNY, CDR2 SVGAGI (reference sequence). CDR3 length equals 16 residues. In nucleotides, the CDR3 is TGTGCCAGCAGCAAAGGCCGGGACAAACTTGGAAACACCATATATTTT. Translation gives CASSKGRDKLGNTIYF.

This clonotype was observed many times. CDR3: CASSEQYTDTQYF. CDR3 nucleotide sequence: TGTGCCAGTTCGGAGCAGTACACAGATACGCAGTATTTT. This rearrangement joins TRBV19 to TRBJ2-3; D is ambiguous. In germline, CDR1 is LNHDA, CDR2 SQIVND (reference sequence). V was pared by 8 bases and J by 2 bases, with 11 bases between. This CDR3 comprises 13 residues. Full variable domain (rest looked up from reference TRBV19 and TRBJ2-3): DGGITQSPKYLFRKEGQNVTLSCEQNLNHDAMYWYRQDPGQGLRLIYYSQIVNDFQKGDIAEGYSVSREKKESFPLTVTSAQKNPTAFYLCASSEQYTDTQYFGPGTRLTVL.